These T cell receptor beta chains were read from a single sample in a study of cytomegalovirus exposure and HLA in healthy donors. Sequenced by immunoSEQ multiplex PCR; TCRdb stores in-frame clones only, minus some. The sample carries about 220,000 clones, just over 90% recorded once. The sequenced material came from PBMCs. Receptor source: a woman under 30 in good health and CMV-seronegative. Each CDR3 is given with its conserved first and last residue. Each record gives: V gene, J gene, CDR3 protein.

V: TRBV4-1
J: TRBJ1-2
CDR3: CASSQERDNYGYTF

V: TRBV6-6
J: TRBJ2-7
CDR3: CASSARSGTGEQYF

V: TRBV5-1
J: TRBJ2-6
CDR3: CASSSREGSGANVLTF

V: TRBV11-3
J: TRBJ2-7
CDR3: CASSQDSASYEQYF

V: TRBV27
J: TRBJ1-5
CDR3: CASSSGHLVNQPQHF

V: TRBV7-8
J: TRBJ2-7
CDR3: CASSSRDVSYEQYF

V: TRBV19
J: TRBJ2-3
CDR3: CASRSPGRETDTQYF

V: TRBV7-2
J: TRBJ2-3
CDR3: CASGAVGGGNTDTQYF

V: TRBV2
J: TRBJ1-2
CDR3: CASRNLRGTDYGYTF

V: TRBV10-1
J: TRBJ2-7
CDR3: CASPIRLAGGRVYEQYF

V: TRBV6-5
J: TRBJ1-1
CDR3: CASSYETGEAFF

V: TRBV5-1
J: TRBJ1-1
CDR3: CASSLDVRGRGMNTEAFF

V: TRBV7-8
J: TRBJ2-2
CDR3: CASSLTSGRTGGELFF